The 27 T cell receptor beta chains given below trace back to one sample, sequenced in a study of T-cell reconstitution after alpha-beta-depleted transplantation in children. Unique molecular identifiers were used to barcode this TCRbeta library. TCRdb recomputed calls from the PCR reads with MiXCR, one row per CDR3 protein. The profile shows over 550,000 distinct CDR3 sequences, approximately 10% of them singletons. The sequenced sample was PBMCs from the stem cell graft donor, obtained from the stem cell graft. The receptors were sampled from a human donor who donated a stem cell graft to a child with acute myeloid leukemia.

This clonotype was counted many times. V is TRBV5-1 and J is TRBJ2-7; D might be TRBD1 (5 bases). The CDR3 length is 15 residues. V gave up 0 bases and J gave up 3 bases, with 13 bases separating them. In germline, CDR1 is SGHRS, CDR2 YFSETQ. CDR3 DNA sequence: TGCGCCAGCAGCTTGGGTCAGGGATTTAGCTACGAGCAGTACTTC. Translation: CASSLGQGFSYEQYF.

The gene calls are TRBV6-2 or TRBV6-3 and TRBJ1-1, with D hard to call. CDR1 and CDR2 (germline): MNHEY, SVGEGT. The CDR3 runs to 15 residues. V was pared by 6 bases and J by 2 bases, with 16 bases between. CDR3: CASRNAGGGNTEAFF. DNA of the CDR3: TGTGCCAGCAGAAACGCCGGTGGCGGAAACACTGAAGCTTTCTTT.

This clonotype has only a few counts. This chain links TRBV29-1 with TRBJ1-2; 10 bases are a match to TRBD1. Germline-derived CDR1 and CDR2 are SQVTM and ANQGSEA. The ends lost 6 bases at V and 4 bases at J; junction bases unmatched: 8. The CDR3 sequence is 14 residues long. The CDR3 reads CSVGGQGVVYGYTF. The CDR3 bases are TGCAGCGTCGGTGGACAGGGGGTCGTCTATGGCTACACCTTC.

The rearrangement links TRBV29-1 to TRBJ2-5; no definite D call. CDR3 length: 12 residues. Trimming pared 6 bases from V and 2 bases from J, leaving 10 bases between. Germline CDR1 reads SQVTM; CDR2 reads ANQGSEA. CDR3: CSVQITQETQYF. Written as DNA, the CDR3 is TGCAGCGTACAGATTACTCAAGAGACCCAGTACTTC.

The V gene is TRBV5-1, the J gene TRBJ2-5, with 9 bases lining up with TRBD1. V shed 4 bases and J 5 bases; nucleotides not matched to a gene: 3. The CDR3 loop spans 13 amino acids. The germline CDR1 and CDR2 sequences are SGHRS and YFSETQ. CDR3 DNA sequence: TGCGCCAGCAGCACGACAGGGGGGGAGACCCAGTACTTC. Amino acids: CASSTTGGETQYF.

This clonotype was found many times. The V and J genes are TRBV28 and TRBJ2-3; 8 nucleotides agree with TRBD2. The CDR3 sequence is 14 residues long. The V and J ends lost 2 bases and 6 bases, in that order; junction bases with no gene match: 4. Germline assignment: CDR1 MDHEN and CDR2 SYDVKM. CDR3 sequence (DNA): TGTGCCAGCAGTTTACCGGGGGGGGCGGATACGCAGTATTTT. Its protein is CASSLPGGADTQYF.

With regard to this clonotype: One end of the junction does not line up with germline, which may come from a read error. The rearrangement links TRBV29-1 to TRBJ2-6; D is undetermined. The CDR3 contains 16 residues. Germline values: CDR1 SQVTM, CDR2 ANQGSEA. In DNA, the CDR3 is TGCAGCGCTGAAGGTCTAGTGGGCGCTGGGGCCAACGTCCTGACTTTC. Protein product: CSAEGLVGAGANVLTF.

This chain links TRBV19 with TRBJ2-3, with 8 bases lining up with TRBD2. This CDR3 has 16 residues. V shed 6 bases, J shed 2 bases, and the junction held 10 bases outside the gene matches. CDR1 and CDR2 (germline): LNHDA, SQIVND (reference sequence). CDR3 coding DNA: TGTGCCAGTAGACTAACTAGCGGACCAAACACAGATACGCAGTATTTT. Translating gives CASRLTSGPNTDTQYF.

At least ten counts were recorded for this clonotype. The chain links TRBV10-3 to TRBJ1-5; D perhaps matches TRBD1 (5 bases). This CDR3 comprises 16 residues. CDR1 ENHRY and CDR2 SYGVKD come from the germline V gene. The V gene lost 3 bases and the J gene lost 4 bases, with 16 bases spanning the gap. The chain's CDR3 is CAISERAGNSNQPQHF. The CDR3 bases are TGTGCCATCAGTGAACGGGCAGGGAATTCGAATCAGCCCCAGCATTTT.

This sequence joins TRBV15 and TRBJ2-7; 7 bases line up with TRBD2. Per the germline V gene, CDR1 is LNHNV and CDR2 is YYDKDF (reference sequence). Trimming at V came to 1 base and at J to 5 bases, leaving 8 bases not matched to a gene. The CDR3 loop spans 15 amino acids. This chain's CDR3 is CATSRVGGSDHEQYF. The CDR3 nucleotides are TGTGCCACCAGCAGAGTTGGCGGGAGCGACCACGAGCAGTACTTC.

This clonotype was observed many times. The V gene is TRBV20-1, the J gene TRBJ2-5, with 7 bases lining up with TRBD2. This CDR3 region has 15 residues. Germline lookup yields CDR1 DFQATT and CDR2 SNEGSKA (reference sequence). V lost 6 bases, J lost 7 bases, and 17 bases stayed unmatched. The CDR3 region is CSAVEWRESLWTQYF. As DNA, the CDR3 is TGCAGTGCCGTTGAGTGGCGGGAGTCCCTTTGGACCCAGTACTTC.

In its sample, this clonotype was seen many times. V usage is TRBV7-2 and J usage is TRBJ2-7; TRBD2 agrees at 7 bases. The CDR3 is 16 amino acids. Germline lookup yields CDR1 SGHTA and CDR2 FQGNSA. V lost 5 bases, J lost 1 base, and 11 bases stayed unmatched. CDR3 sequence (DNA): TGTGCCAGCAGCCGGGAAAGGGGACTAAGATCCTACGAGCAGTACTTC. This codes for CASSRERGLRSYEQYF.

This clonotype has just a few counts. The chain joins TRBV20-1 to TRBJ2-1; perhaps TRBD2 as D (6 bases). V lost 5 bases and J 6 bases, leaving 14 bases between the germline ends. Germline CDR1 DFQATT, CDR2 SNEGSKA (reference sequence). The CDR3 has 13 amino acids. The CDR3 sequence: CSAGGVNGNEQFF. The CDR3 DNA follows: TGCAGTGCTGGAGGGGTGAATGGCAATGAGCAGTTCTTC.

This clonotype has only a few counts. The chain uses TRBV27 and TRBJ1-2; 10 bases match TRBD1. The germline CDR1 and CDR2 sequences are MNHEY and SMNVEV (reference sequence). The CDR3 extends over 16 amino acids. J was trimmed by 1 base and V by 2 bases; bases with no gene match: 4. The CDR3 region is CASSLAGQGNNYGYTF. The CDR3 region has the DNA TGTGCCAGCAGTTTAGCGGGACAGGGGAATAACTATGGCTACACCTTC.

The chain is built from TRBV5-5 and TRBJ2-3, with 9 bases fitting TRBD2. This CDR3 is built from 15 residues. CDR1 is SGHKS, CDR2 YYEKEE, per germline (reference sequence). V was pared by 6 bases and J by 3 bases, with 8 bases of the junction left unmatched. The CDR3 spells CASTYLAGPTDTQYF. The CDR3 coding sequence is TGTGCCAGCACCTATCTAGCGGGACCTACAGATACGCAGTATTTT.

This clonotype was observed at least ten times. In DNA form, the CDR3 reads TGCAGTGCTGACGGACAGGCTTCCTACGAGCAGTACTTC. Amino acids: CSADGQASYEQYF. The J gene is TRBJ2-7, the V gene TRBV20-1; TRBD1 aligns across 7 bases. Germline V CDR1 and CDR2: DFQATT, SNEGSKA (reference sequence). This CDR3 is 13 amino acids long. V trimming: 5 bases; J trimming: 1 base; junction bases outside the gene matches: 5.

The gene calls are TRBV20-1 and TRBJ2-7; D unresolved. Trimming shortened V by 2 bases and J by 6 bases, and 17 bases separated the two germline ends. Germline lookup yields CDR1 DFQATT and CDR2 SNEGSKA (reference sequence). CDR3 size: 14 residues. The DNA for the CDR3 is TGCAGTGCTAGAAACCCAAAGGCCGGCGGCGAGCAGTACTTC. Translating gives CSARNPKAGGEQYF.

This clonotype has more than one count but fewer than ten. The V gene is TRBV9, the J gene TRBJ2-5, with 10 bases that match TRBD2. This CDR3 contains 16 residues. Trimming took 4 bases from V and 0 from J; bases not matched to a gene: 6. Germline lookup yields CDR1 SGDLS and CDR2 YYNGEE. For the CDR3, the DNA is TGTGCCAGCAGCCCGGGACTAGCGAGGTACCAAGAGACCCAGTACTTC. This encodes CASSPGLARYQETQYF.

The chain is built from TRBV12-1 and TRBJ2-1; no DNA check was done on the table's D call, TRBD2. TRBV12-1 is classified as a pseudogene. This CDR3 is 17 amino acids long. CDR3 loop: CASSFARAGPSYNEQFF. CDR3 sequence (DNA): TGTGCCAGCAGCTTTGCGCGAGCGGGGCCCTCCTACAATGAGCAGTTCTTC.

DNA of the CDR3: TGTGCCAGCAGGCGAAGGGCGGGACAGGGGATGACAGATACGCAGTATTTT. Amino acid sequence: CASRRRAGQGMTDTQYF. The rearrangement links TRBV6-1 to TRBJ2-3; 10 nucleotides line up with TRBD1. The CDR3 runs 17 residues. Trimming at V came to 6 bases and at J to 3 bases, leaving 12 bases not matched to a gene. Per germline, CDR1 MNHNS and CDR2 SASEGT.

This clonotype was recorded many times. V and J are TRBV12-3 or TRBV12-4 and TRBJ2-1, with 7 bases lining up with TRBD1. The V segment lost 6 bases and the J segment 6 bases; nucleotides outside the gene matches: 8. The CDR3 sequence is 14 residues long. The CDR3 protein is CASSQGGSINEQFF. In DNA form, the CDR3 reads TGTGCCAGCAGCCAAGGGGGCTCCATCAATGAGCAGTTCTTC.

This clonotype was picked up a small number of times. V and J are TRBV20-1 and TRBJ2-5; D gene unclear. CDR3 length equals 14 residues. The germline V and J ends were trimmed by 5 bases and 2 bases, with 15 bases remaining between them. Germline CDR1 DFQATT, CDR2 SNEGSKA (reference sequence). CDR3 DNA: TGCAGTGCTGGCGACGCGCGGTCTCAAGAGACCCAGTACTTC. Translating gives CSAGDARSQETQYF.

The chain links TRBV7-9 to TRBJ2-5; 7 bases match TRBD1. After removal of 2 bases from V and 1 base from J, the junction contained 4 bases not matched to a gene. The CDR3 contains 15 residues. Germline-derived CDR1 and CDR2 are SEHNR and FQNEAQ (reference sequence). The CDR3 here is CASSLWGQIQETQYF. The CDR3 DNA sequence: TGTGCCAGCAGCTTATGGGGACAGATCCAAGAGACCCAGTACTTC.

This chain joins TRBV12-3 or TRBV12-4 and TRBJ2-7; maybe TRBD2 (6 bases). The CDR3 consists of 12 residues. V was clipped by 6 bases and J by 3 bases, with 9 bases between them. CDR3 DNA sequence: TGTGCCAGCAGGCCGGAGGGCTACGAGCAGTACTTC. Translating gives CASRPEGYEQYF.

This chain joins TRBV20-1 and TRBJ2-3, with D perhaps TRBD1 (5 bases). The V and J ends lost 3 bases and 3 bases respectively, with 13 bases between them. Germline V lookup: CDR1 DFQATT, CDR2 SNEGSKA (reference sequence). There are 14 residues in the CDR3. CDR3 loop: CSARDTDRTDTQYF. The CDR3 DNA reads TGCAGTGCTAGGGACACGGATAGGACAGATACGCAGTATTTT.

The chain carries TRBV20-1 and TRBJ2-7; tentative D call: TRBD2 (6 bases). CDR1 and CDR2 from the germline V gene are DFQATT and SNEGSKA (reference sequence). V dropped 5 bases and J dropped 7 bases, with 24 bases sitting between them. There are 15 residues in the CDR3. DNA for the CDR3: TGCAGTGCTCCTTGGCTAGCGATCACTACGCTAGAGCAGTACTTC. This encodes CSAPWLAITTLEQYF.

This clonotype was seen more than once but under ten times. CDR3 sequence reads: CASTEEDLNEQFF. For the CDR3, the DNA is TGTGCCAGCACCGAGGAGGACCTCAATGAGCAGTTCTTC. The V call is TRBV28, the J call TRBJ2-1, with a possible D match to TRBD2 (5 bases). The germline V and J ends were trimmed by 7 bases and 6 bases, with 13 bases remaining between them. Germline V gene lookup returns CDR1 MDHEN and CDR2 SYDVKM. This CDR3 is 13 amino acids long.